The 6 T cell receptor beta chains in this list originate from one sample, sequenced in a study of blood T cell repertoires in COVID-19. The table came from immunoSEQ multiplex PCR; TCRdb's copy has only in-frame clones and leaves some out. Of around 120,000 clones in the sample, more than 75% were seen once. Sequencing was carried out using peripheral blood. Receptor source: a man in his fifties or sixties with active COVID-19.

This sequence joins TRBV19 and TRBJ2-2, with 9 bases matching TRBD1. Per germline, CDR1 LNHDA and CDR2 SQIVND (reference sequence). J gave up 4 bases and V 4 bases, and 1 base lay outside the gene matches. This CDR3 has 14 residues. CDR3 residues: CASSTTGGTGELFF. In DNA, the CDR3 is TGTGCCAGTAGTACGACAGGGGGCACCGGGGAGCTGTTTTTT.

CDR3 loop: CASGSGDRGRNQPQHF. Written as DNA, the CDR3 is TGTGCTAGTGGTTCGGGGGACAGGGGACGCAATCAGCCCCAGCATTTT. The J gene is TRBJ1-5, the V gene TRBV12-5, with 10 positions matching TRBD1. Germline V gives CDR1 LGHNT, CDR2 FRNRAP. There are 16 residues in the CDR3. Losses at the gene ends were 4 bases for V and 2 bases for J; bases not matched to a gene: 5.

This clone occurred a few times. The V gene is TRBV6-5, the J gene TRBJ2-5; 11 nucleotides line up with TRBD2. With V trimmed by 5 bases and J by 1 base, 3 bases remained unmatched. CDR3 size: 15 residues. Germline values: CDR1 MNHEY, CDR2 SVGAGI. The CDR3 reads CASSIAGGGQETQYF. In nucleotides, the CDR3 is TGTGCCAGCAGTATAGCGGGAGGGGGCCAAGAGACCCAGTACTTC.

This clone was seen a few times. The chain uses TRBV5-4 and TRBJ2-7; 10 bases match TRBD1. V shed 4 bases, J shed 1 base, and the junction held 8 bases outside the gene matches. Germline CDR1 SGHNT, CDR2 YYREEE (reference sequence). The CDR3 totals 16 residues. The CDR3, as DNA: TGTGCCAGCAGCGGGTGGGACAGGGGACTTTCCTACGAGCAGTACTTC. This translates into CASSGWDRGLSYEQYF.

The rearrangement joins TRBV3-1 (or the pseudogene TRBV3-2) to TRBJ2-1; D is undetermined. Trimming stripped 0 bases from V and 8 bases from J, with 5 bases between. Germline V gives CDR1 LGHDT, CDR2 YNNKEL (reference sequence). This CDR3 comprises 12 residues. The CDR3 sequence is CASSQDTDEQFF. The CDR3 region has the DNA TGTGCCAGCAGCCAAGATACGGATGAGCAGTTCTTC.

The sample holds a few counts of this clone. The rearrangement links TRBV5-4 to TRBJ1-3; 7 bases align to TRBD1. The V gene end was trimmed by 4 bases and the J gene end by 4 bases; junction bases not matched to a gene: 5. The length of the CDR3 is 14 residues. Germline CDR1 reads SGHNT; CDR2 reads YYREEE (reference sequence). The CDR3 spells CASSLQGTGNTIYF. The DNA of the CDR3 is TGTGCCAGCAGCCTACAGGGGACGGGAAACACCATATATTTT.